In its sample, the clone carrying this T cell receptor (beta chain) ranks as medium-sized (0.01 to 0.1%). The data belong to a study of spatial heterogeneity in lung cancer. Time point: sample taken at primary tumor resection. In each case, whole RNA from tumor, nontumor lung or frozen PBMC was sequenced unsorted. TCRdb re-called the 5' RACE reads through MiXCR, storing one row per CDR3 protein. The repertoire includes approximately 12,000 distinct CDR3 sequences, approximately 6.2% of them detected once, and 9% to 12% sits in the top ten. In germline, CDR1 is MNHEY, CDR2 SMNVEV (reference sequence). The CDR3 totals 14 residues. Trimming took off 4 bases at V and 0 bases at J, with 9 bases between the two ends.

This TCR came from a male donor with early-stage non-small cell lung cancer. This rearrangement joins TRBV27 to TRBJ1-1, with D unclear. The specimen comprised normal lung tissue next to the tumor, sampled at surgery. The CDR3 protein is CASSWPSLNTEAFF. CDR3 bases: TGTGCCAGCAGTTGGCCTTCTTTGAACACTGAAGCTTTCTTT.